This record concerns one T cell receptor beta chain sequence. Its antigen remains unidentified. This table comes from immunoSEQ multiplex PCR, and its TCRdb copy is limited to in-frame clones, with some not included. Here the sample spans approximately 6,100 clones, about four fifths being singletons. This specimen comes from a study of brain metastases from non-small cell lung cancer. Findings and limits, study-wide: Expanded T-cell clones appeared in around 58% of brain metastases over primaries.

This sequence originates from a donor at least 40 years old with non-small cell lung cancer. Sequenced sample: primary lung tumor tissue.

DNA of the CDR3: TGTGCCAGCAGCTTGTCAGATACGCAGTATTTT. Its translation: CASSLSDTQYF. J is TRBJ2-3 and V is TRBV7-9, with D unresolved. Germline values: CDR1 SEHNR, CDR2 FQNEAQ (reference sequence). V shed 3 bases and J shed 4 bases, with 2 bases lying between them. The CDR3 runs 11 residues.